Listed below are T cell receptor beta chains from one sample, sequenced in a study of blood T cell repertoires in COVID-19. Generated by immunoSEQ multiplex PCR, the TCRdb table keeps only in-frame clones and is missing some. The data hold fewer than 110,000 clones, with around 87% observed a single time. Sequencing input: peripheral blood. The receptor source for this set is a woman in her twenties or thirties with acute or convalescent COVID-19. Both conserved end residues are part of each CDR3. D genes are given only for firm matches. Rows give clone size only sometimes, using once, few, many, or a class for an expanded clone.

NA	13	TRBV9	TRBD2	TRBJ2-1	CASAGGAMDEQFF	TGTGCCAGCGCGGGGGGGGCGATGGATGAGCAGTTCTTC
NA	14	TRBV6-2/TRBV6-3	TRBD1	TRBJ2-3	CASSSDRGRDTQYF	TGTGCCAGCAGTTCCGACAGGGGGAGAGATACGCAGTATTTT
NA	14	TRBV11-1	NA	TRBJ1-1	CASSLEPRGSEAFF	TGTGCCAGCAGCTTGGAACCCCGAGGGTCTGAAGCTTTCTTT
NA	15	TRBV27	NA	TRBJ1-5	CASSLGQGLNQPQHF	TGTGCCAGCAGTTTAGGCCAGGGACTCAATCAGCCCCAGCATTTT
NA	15	TRBV9	TRBD1	TRBJ1-5	CASSLQGDSNQPQHF	TGTGCCAGCAGCTTACAGGGGGACAGCAATCAGCCCCAGCATTTT
NA	14	TRBV27	NA	TRBJ1-1	CASREDSMNTEAFF	TGTGCCAGCAGAGAGGATAGCATGAACACTGAAGCTTTCTTT
NA	14	TRBV9	TRBD2	TRBJ2-1	CASSVLAGASEQFF	TGTGCCAGCAGCGTACTAGCGGGGGCCTCAGAGCAGTTCTTC
NA	14	TRBV19	NA	TRBJ2-1	CASTPYGASLEQFF	TGTGCCAGTACTCCCTATGGGGCATCCCTAGAGCAGTTCTTC
NA	13	TRBV6-5	NA	TRBJ1-5	CASRPDTNQPQHF	TGTGCCAGCCGCCCAGACACAAATCAGCCCCAGCATTTT
once	16	TRBV5-1	TRBD1	TRBJ2-2	CASSRAGTGTTGELFF	TGCGCCAGCAGCCGAGCCGGGACAGGGACGACCGGGGAGCTGTTTTTT
once	14	TRBV15	NA	TRBJ1-4	CATSRDSAGEKLFF	TGTGCCACCAGCAGAGATTCAGCAGGGGAAAAACTGTTTTTT
NA	14	TRBV6-5	NA	TRBJ1-1	CASSTQRANTEAFF	TGTGCCAGCAGTACGCAGCGGGCGAACACTGAAGCTTTCTTT
NA	16	TRBV28	NA	TRBJ1-4	CASTQGRETEGEKLFF	TGTGCCAGCACCCAGGGGCGGGAGACAGAAGGTGAAAAACTGTTTTTT
NA	13	TRBV6-5	NA	TRBJ1-4	CAGRRGGGEKLFF	TGTGCCGGGAGGAGGGGGGGTGGTGAAAAACTGTTTTTT
NA	19	TRBV18	TRBD1	TRBJ2-6	CASSHLLTGGGRGANVLTF	TGTGCCAGCTCCCACCTCCTAACAGGGGGAGGCCGTGGGGCCAACGTCCTGACTTTC
NA	15	TRBV3-1/TRBV3-2	TRBD1	TRBJ1-5	CASSSGTGSNQPQHF	TGTGCCAGCAGCTCAGGGACAGGGAGCAATCAGCCCCAGCATTTT
NA	13	TRBV3-1/TRBV3-2	NA	TRBJ2-2	CASSFLNTGELFF	TGTGCCAGCAGCTTTTTAAACACCGGGGAGCTGTTTTTT
NA	12	TRBV27	NA	TRBJ2-7	CATAGSSYEQYF	TGTGCTACGGCAGGTTCCTCCTACGAGCAGTACTTC
NA	13	TRBV2	NA	TRBJ2-7	CASREGISYEQYF	TGTGCCAGCAGGGAAGGTATCTCCTACGAGCAGTACTTC
many	16	TRBV28	NA	TRBJ1-3	CASSPEHGRSGNTIYF	TGTGCCAGCAGCCCCGAGCACGGTAGATCTGGAAACACCATATATTTT
NA	16	TRBV11-1	TRBD2	TRBJ2-7	CASSSPSGGRSYEQYF	TGTGCCAGCAGCTCACCTAGCGGGGGCCGTTCCTACGAGCAGTACTTC
NA	15	TRBV19	TRBD2	TRBJ2-3	CASSLSSGGTDTQYF	TGTGCCAGTAGCTTATCTAGCGGGGGCACAGATACGCAGTATTTT
NA	12	TRBV28	NA	TRBJ1-2	CASTQGVYGYTF	TGTGCCAGCACGCAGGGTGTTTATGGCTACACCTTC
NA	13	TRBV7-8	NA	TRBJ2-7	CASSQDTNYEQYF	TGTGCCAGCAGTCAAGACACGAACTACGAGCAGTACTTC
few	12	TRBV30	TRBD2	TRBJ2-3	CAFGTSGDTQYF	TGTGCCTTCGGCACTAGCGGGGATACGCAGTATTTT
few	13	TRBV28	NA	TRBJ2-1	CASRLDNYNEQFF	TGTGCCAGCAGACTGGACAACTACAATGAGCAGTTCTTC
NA	15	TRBV27	TRBD2	TRBJ2-7	CASSSFSGTSYEQYF	TGTGCCAGCAGTTCGTTTAGCGGGACCTCCTACGAGCAGTACTTC
NA	14	TRBV30	NA	TRBJ1-1	CAWSEGGWNTEAFF	TGTGCCTGGAGTGAAGGGGGATGGAACACTGAAGCTTTCTTT
many	15	TRBV28	TRBD1	TRBJ1-2	CASSLVVTGGNGYTF	TGTGCCAGCAGTTTAGTCGTGACAGGGGGCAATGGCTACACCTTC
once	17	TRBV11-2	NA	TRBJ1-6	CASSPGLPPGKYSPLHF	TGTGCCAGCAGCCCGGGTCTTCCCCCGGGAAAGTATTCACCCCTCCACTTT
NA	11	TRBV20-1	NA	TRBJ1-2	CSAVTGGGYTF	TGCAGTGCCGTTACGGGGGGCGGCTACACCTTC
NA	15	TRBV15	NA	TRBJ1-2	CATSRVGISTDGYTF	TGTGCCACCAGCAGAGTGGGCATCTCGACGGATGGCTACACCTTC
once	13	TRBV18	NA	TRBJ2-7	CASSRTVQYEQYF	TGTGCCAGCTCCCGGACAGTCCAGTACGAGCAGTACTTC
NA	14	TRBV28	TRBD1	TRBJ1-1	CASSRTGLRTEAFF	TGTGCCAGCAGTAGGACAGGGCTTCGGACTGAAGCTTTCTTT
NA	14	TRBV5-5	NA	TRBJ2-1	CASSLGLGANEQFF	TGTGCCAGCAGCTTGGGGTTAGGGGCCAATGAGCAGTTCTTC
NA	13	TRBV29-1	TRBD1	TRBJ2-1	CSVDGQGINEQFF	TGCAGCGTTGATGGACAGGGGATCAATGAGCAGTTCTTC
NA	15	TRBV7-9	TRBD1	TRBJ1-4	CASSYSGQGNEKLFF	TGTGCCAGCAGCTATTCGGGACAGGGTAACGAAAAACTGTTTTTT
NA	15	TRBV4-1	NA	TRBJ2-2	CASSQAEGNTGELFF	TGCGCCAGCAGCCAAGCCGAGGGAAACACCGGGGAGCTGTTTTTT
NA	15	TRBV28	TRBD2	TRBJ2-1	CASSFRTSGGYEQFF	TGTGCCAGCAGTTTTCGGACTAGCGGGGGTTATGAGCAGTTCTTC
NA	13	TRBV3-1/TRBV3-2	NA	TRBJ2-3	CASSQASQNTQYF	TGTGCCAGCAGCCAGGCTAGCCAAAATACGCAGTATTTT
NA	14	TRBV28	TRBD1	TRBJ1-2	CASTRQGGYDGYTF	TGTGCCAGCACTCGACAGGGTGGTTACGATGGCTACACCTTC
NA	13	TRBV18	NA	TRBJ1-1	CASSPDMNTEAFF	TGTGCCAGCTCACCCGACATGAACACTGAAGCTTTCTTT
NA	13	TRBV27	NA	TRBJ1-3	CASSPGTGNTIYF	TGTGCCAGCAGTCCGGGAACTGGAAACACCATATATTTT
few	17	TRBV19	TRBD1	TRBJ1-3	CASSRIGQGNSGNTIYF	TGTGCCAGTTCGAGGATTGGACAGGGAAACTCTGGAAACACCATATATTTT
NA	15	TRBV6-5	TRBD1	TRBJ1-4	CASSSEGGGWEKLFF	TGTGCCAGCAGCTCAGAAGGGGGCGGGTGGGAAAAACTGTTTTTT
NA	15	TRBV2	TRBD1	TRBJ1-4	CASRDRATPNEKLFF	TGTGCCAGCAGGGACAGGGCAACCCCTAATGAAAAACTGTTTTTT
NA	14	TRBV30	NA	TRBJ1-1	CAWRAAGYGTEAFF	TGTGCCTGGAGGGCCGCAGGGTATGGGACTGAAGCTTTCTTT
few	14	TRBV9	TRBD1	TRBJ1-2	CASSAGQGSYGYTF	TGTGCCAGCAGCGCGGGACAGGGATCGTATGGCTACACCTTC
once	15	TRBV29-1	TRBD2	TRBJ2-7	CSGMGGFDGSYEQYF	TGCAGCGGGATGGGGGGGTTCGACGGGTCCTACGAGCAGTACTTC
NA	20	TRBV3-1/TRBV3-2	TRBD2	TRBJ2-7	CASSQDPIWTSGFSSYEQYF	TGTGCCAGCAGCCAAGACCCGATTTGGACTAGCGGGTTTAGCTCCTACGAGCAGTACTTC
NA	16	TRBV7-8	TRBD2	TRBJ2-7	CASSLGGGRSVYEQYF	TGTGCCAGCAGCTTGGGCGGGGGACGGTCAGTCTACGAGCAGTACTTC
NA	15	TRBV24-1	TRBD1	TRBJ1-2	CATASSDRGIYGYTF	TGTGCCACCGCCTCCTCGGACAGGGGAATCTATGGCTACACCTTC